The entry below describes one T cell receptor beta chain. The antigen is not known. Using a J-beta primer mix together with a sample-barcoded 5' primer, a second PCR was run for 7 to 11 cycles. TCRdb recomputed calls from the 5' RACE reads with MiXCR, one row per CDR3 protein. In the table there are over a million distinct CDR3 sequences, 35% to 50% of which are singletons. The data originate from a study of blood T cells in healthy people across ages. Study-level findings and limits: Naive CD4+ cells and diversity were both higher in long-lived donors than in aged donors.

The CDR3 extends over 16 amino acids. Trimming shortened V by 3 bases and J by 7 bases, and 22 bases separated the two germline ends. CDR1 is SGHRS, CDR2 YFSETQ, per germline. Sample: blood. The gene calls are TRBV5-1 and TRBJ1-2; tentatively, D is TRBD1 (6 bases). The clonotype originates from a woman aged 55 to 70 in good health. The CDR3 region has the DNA TGCGCCAGCAGCTATGAACGACAGGTCTATCGGAGTGGCTACACCTTC. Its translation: CASSYERQVYRSGYTF. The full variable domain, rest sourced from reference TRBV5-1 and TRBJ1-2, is KAGVTQTPRYLIKTRGQQVTLSCSPISGHRSVSWYQQTPGQGLQFLFEYFSETQRNKGNFPGRFSGRQFSNSRSEMNVSTLELGDSALYLCASSYERQVYRSGYTFGSGTRLTVV.